Following are 18 T cell receptor beta chains from one sample sequenced in a study of blood T cell repertoires in COVID-19. The assay was immunoSEQ multiplex PCR, and TCRdb's table has in-frame clones only and misses some. The top ten clones hold approximately 2.6% of a sample with 210,000 or so clones, around nine tenths of them seen once. Specimen: peripheral blood. The receptor source for this set is a woman in her sixties with acute or convalescent COVID-19.

The chain couples TRBV3-1 (or the pseudogene TRBV3-2) to TRBJ1-2; 7 bases match TRBD1. Per germline, CDR1 LGHDT and CDR2 YNNKEL (reference sequence). The CDR3 has 12 amino acids. J gave up 4 bases and V 6 bases, and 2 bases lay outside the gene matches. CDR3: CASRDRTYGYTF. CDR3 bases: TGTGCCAGCAGGGACAGGACCTATGGCTACACCTTC.

The CDR3 nucleotides are TGCGCCAGCAGTCCCCACCGACAGGGAACCTACGAGCAGTACTTC. Amino acids: CASSPHRQGTYEQYF. The rearrangement uses TRBV5-1 and TRBJ2-7, with 7 bases that match TRBD1. Trimming at V came to 5 bases and at J to 2 bases, leaving 10 bases not matched to a gene. Germline CDR1 reads SGHRS; CDR2 reads YFSETQ. The CDR3 has 15 amino acids.

The CDR3 region is CASSSRDRGIYGYTF. CDR3 nucleotide sequence: TGTGCCAGCAGCTCCCGGGACAGGGGTATCTATGGCTACACCTTC. The chain employs TRBV5-6 and TRBJ1-2; 10 bases are shared with TRBD1. Germline CDR1 and CDR2: SGHDT and YYEEEE. Trimming removed 3 bases from V and 4 bases from J; junction bases left unmatched: 6. The CDR3 covers 15 residues.

This sequence joins TRBV9 and TRBJ2-5, with D possibly matching TRBD1 (5 bases). The germline V and J ends were trimmed by 0 bases and 2 bases, with 14 bases remaining between them. The CDR3 is made up of 16 amino acids. The V gene's germline CDR1 is SGDLS and CDR2 YYNGEE. CDR3 region: CASSVASRRGQETQYF. Written as DNA, the CDR3 is TGTGCCAGCAGCGTAGCTTCCCGTAGGGGTCAAGAGACCCAGTACTTC.

The chain joins TRBV19 to TRBJ1-6; D might be TRBD1 (6 bases). Per germline, CDR1 LNHDA and CDR2 SQIVND (reference sequence). V was clipped by 9 bases and J by 0 bases, with 21 bases between them. The CDR3 runs 18 residues. The CDR3 DNA follows: TGTGCCAGCCGAGTAATATCAGGGGAACGCTCCTATAATTCACCCCTCCACTTT. Translation gives CASRVISGERSYNSPLHF.

V and J are TRBV19 and TRBJ2-5; 15 positions match TRBD2. V was pared by 9 bases and J by 5 bases, with 10 bases of the junction left unmatched. This CDR3 has 16 residues. CDR1 and CDR2 from the germline V gene are LNHDA and SQIVND (reference sequence). DNA for the CDR3: TGTGCCAGCGACCAATGGACTAGCGGGGGGGCTGAGACCCAGTACTTC. The encoded protein is CASDQWTSGGAETQYF.

This clone was counted a few times. The chain links TRBV18 to TRBJ1-6; TRBD1 matches 9 bases. The trim removed 5 bases at V and 7 bases at J, leaving 12 bases unmatched. The CDR3 has 17 amino acids. Germline assignment: CDR1 KGHSH and CDR2 LQKENI. The CDR3 spells CASSYNRGRDRNSPLHF. The DNA for the CDR3 is TGTGCCAGCTCATACAACAGGGGGCGCGACCGAAATTCACCCCTCCACTTT.

The chain carries TRBV2 and TRBJ2-7, with D possibly TRBD2 on 5 matching bases. With 6 bases removed from V and 0 bases from J, the gap between germline ends came to 15 bases. Germline CDR1 reads SNHLY; CDR2 reads FYNNEI. CDR3 size: 15 residues. The CDR3 sequence is CASSGVRSNSYEQYF. CDR3 sequence (DNA): TGTGCCAGCAGCGGGGTCCGCAGCAACTCCTACGAGCAGTACTTC. Using reference TRBV2 and TRBJ2-7 for the parts outside the CDR3, the full variable domain is EPEVTQTPSHQVTQMGQEVILRCVPISNHLYFYWYRQILGQKVEFLVSFYNNEISEKSEIFDDQFSVERPDGSNFTLKIRSTKLEDSAMYFCASSGVRSNSYEQYFGPGTRLTVT.

This sequence joins TRBV20-1 and TRBJ2-7, with D possibly matching TRBD2 (5 bases). There are 13 residues in the CDR3. The germline gives CDR1 DFQATT, CDR2 SNEGSKA (reference sequence). V was trimmed by 3 bases and J by 0 bases, leaving 9 bases between them. CDR3 nucleotide sequence: TGCAGTGCTAGTGGCGGACTCTCCTACGAGCAGTACTTC. It yields the protein CSASGGLSYEQYF.

The V call is TRBV11-2, the J call TRBJ2-3, with 16 bases aligning to TRBD2. Germline V gene data show CDR1 as SGHAT and CDR2 as FQNNGV. The CDR3 is 17 amino acids. Trimming took 4 bases from V and 5 from J; bases not matched to a gene: 6. Written as DNA, the CDR3 is TGTGCCAGCAGCTCGGGACTAGCGGGAGGGCCGGGAGATACGCAGTATTTT. This encodes CASSSGLAGGPGDTQYF.

The genes are TRBV24-1 and TRBJ1-2; unclear D gene. Germline values: CDR1 KGHDR, CDR2 SFDVKD. V was trimmed by 6 bases and J by 1 base, leaving 8 bases between them. This CDR3 spans 13 amino acids. The CDR3 nucleotides read TGTGCCACCAGTCGAGGTGATAACTATGGCTACACCTTC. As protein: CATSRGDNYGYTF.

This chain connects TRBV24-1 to TRBJ1-6; unclear D gene. V was trimmed by 5 bases and J by 7 bases, leaving 11 bases between them. This CDR3 is built from 14 residues. The germline V gene encodes CDR1 KGHDR and CDR2 SFDVKD. The CDR3 sequence is CATSAAGPNSPLHF. The DNA for the CDR3 is TGTGCCACCAGTGCGGCAGGCCCGAATTCACCCCTCCACTTT.

The chain carries TRBV3-1 (or the pseudogene TRBV3-2) and TRBJ2-5; possibly TRBD1 for D (5 bases). Trimming cost V 0 bases and J 5 bases, with 13 bases left between them. Per germline, CDR1 LGHDT and CDR2 YNNKEL (reference sequence). CDR3 length: 15 amino acids. The DNA for the CDR3 is TGTGCCAGCAGCCAAGAGACAGCCCAGTGGGAGACCCAGTACTTC. Amino acid sequence: CASSQETAQWETQYF.

The chain employs TRBV5-1 and TRBJ2-3; 14 nucleotides agree with TRBD2. Trimming cost V 4 bases and J 2 bases; bases outside gene matches: 18. CDR3 length: 21 amino acids. Germline CDR1 is SGHRS and CDR2 is YFSETQ. CDR3 sequence: CASSPRDPLWGLAGVTDTQYF. The CDR3, as DNA: TGCGCCAGCAGCCCCCGGGACCCCTTGTGGGGACTAGCGGGAGTCACAGATACGCAGTATTTT.

The chain combines TRBV6-2 or TRBV6-3 with TRBJ2-7; perhaps TRBD2 as D (6 bases). With 6 bases removed from V and 0 bases from J, the gap between germline ends came to 12 bases. CDR3 size: 14 residues. CDR1 MNHEY and CDR2 SVGEGT come from the germline V gene. DNA of the CDR3: TGTGCCAGCAGCCGGGACTCCCCCTCCTACGAGCAGTACTTC. This codes for CASSRDSPSYEQYF.

The CDR3 nucleotides read TGTGCCAGCAGCCCAACAGGGCTAGCGGGTGCCAATGAGCAGTTCTTC. Encoded protein: CASSPTGLAGANEQFF. The chain uses TRBV14 and TRBJ2-7, with 8 bases identical to TRBD2. The J call is doubtful: the DNA matches TRBJ2-1 better. CDR1 SGHDN and CDR2 FVKESK come from the germline V gene. This CDR3 is 16 amino acids long.

The chain employs TRBV19 and TRBJ1-1, with D uncertain. Per germline, CDR1 LNHDA and CDR2 SQIVND (reference sequence). CDR3 length equals 13 residues. The V end was cut by 5 bases, the J end by 0 bases, with 7 bases between. The CDR3 reads CASSFILNTEAFF. CDR3 nucleotides: TGTGCCAGTAGTTTTATCCTGAACACTGAAGCTTTCTTT.

The rearrangement joins TRBV6-5 to TRBJ1-3, with 7 nucleotides matching TRBD1. The CDR3 loop spans 14 amino acids. V shed 6 bases and J 4 bases; nucleotides not matched to a gene: 6. From germline, CDR1 is MNHEY and CDR2 SVGAGI. CDR3 DNA sequence: TGTGCCAGCAGAGAGACAGGGCTAGGAAACACCATATATTTT. Translating gives CASRETGLGNTIYF.